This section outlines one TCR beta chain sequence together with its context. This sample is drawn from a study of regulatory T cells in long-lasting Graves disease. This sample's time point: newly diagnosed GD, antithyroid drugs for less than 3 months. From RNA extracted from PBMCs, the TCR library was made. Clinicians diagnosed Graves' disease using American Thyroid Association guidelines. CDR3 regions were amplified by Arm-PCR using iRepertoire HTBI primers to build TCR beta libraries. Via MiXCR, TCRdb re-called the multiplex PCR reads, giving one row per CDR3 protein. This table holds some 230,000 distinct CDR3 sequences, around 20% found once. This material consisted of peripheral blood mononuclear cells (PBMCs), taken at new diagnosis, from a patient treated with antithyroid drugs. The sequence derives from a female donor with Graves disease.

In DNA, the CDR3 is TGCGCCAGCAGCCCCCCCGGTGCAGAACGGAATGAAAAACTGTTTTTT. Translating it yields CASSPPGAERNEKLFF. The chain employs TRBV4-1 and TRBJ1-4, with no clear D. The germline V gene encodes CDR1 MGHRA and CDR2 YSYEKL. Trimming stripped 4 bases from V and 5 bases from J, with 17 bases between. The CDR3 totals 16 residues.